The rows below give T cell receptor beta chains drawn from one sample of a study of cytomegalovirus exposure and HLA in healthy donors. Assay used: immunoSEQ multiplex PCR; TCRdb lists only in-frame clones, some missing. The sample shows around 91,000 clones, just under 80% of them seen only once. Sequencing was carried out using PBMCs. Receptors were obtained from a male donor in good health and CMV-seropositive. CDR3s include the opening cysteine and the closing phenylalanine or tryptophan. Each record gives: clone size, J gene, V gene, D gene, CDR3 DNA, CDR3 protein. A D gene is named only where the DNA matches it firmly. Clone sizes are given selectively: once, few, many, or a class where the clone is expanded.

clone_size: NA
j_call: TRBJ1-1
v_call: TRBV5-1
d_call: TRBD1
cdr3_nt: TGCGCCAGCAGCTTGGGGACAGGGGTAGGTACTGAAGCTTTCTTT
cdr3_aa: CASSLGTGVGTEAFF

clone_size: NA
j_call: TRBJ2-7
v_call: TRBV6-5
d_call: TRBD2
cdr3_nt: TGTGCCAGCAGCTCGGGGGGGGGCGCCCTCTACGAGCAGTACTTC
cdr3_aa: CASSSGGGALYEQYF

clone_size: NA
j_call: TRBJ1-5
v_call: TRBV27
d_call: NA
cdr3_nt: TGTGCCAGCAGTACGGCCCCTGGGGGGAATCAGCCCCAGCATTTT
cdr3_aa: CASSTAPGGNQPQHF

clone_size: few
j_call: TRBJ2-7
v_call: TRBV14
d_call: NA
cdr3_nt: TGTGCCAGCAGCCGGACAAGCTACTACGAGCAGTACTTC
cdr3_aa: CASSRTSYYEQYF

clone_size: NA
j_call: TRBJ2-3
v_call: TRBV7-6
d_call: TRBD2
cdr3_nt: TGTGCCAGCAGCATAAGCGGGACTAGCACAGATACGCAGTATTTT
cdr3_aa: CASSISGTSTDTQYF

clone_size: few
j_call: TRBJ1-4
v_call: TRBV6-1
d_call: NA
cdr3_nt: TGTGCCAGCAGGGCCCCGAATGAAAAACTGTTTTTT
cdr3_aa: CASRAPNEKLFF

clone_size: NA
j_call: TRBJ2-7
v_call: TRBV30
d_call: TRBD1
cdr3_nt: TGTGCCTGGAGTCCGGGACAGATCTACGAGCAGTACTTC
cdr3_aa: CAWSPGQIYEQYF

clone_size: NA
j_call: TRBJ1-5
v_call: TRBV28
d_call: NA
cdr3_nt: TGTGCCAGCACCCAGGGGCAGGGAATAAATCAGCCCCAGCATTTT
cdr3_aa: CASTQGQGINQPQHF

clone_size: NA
j_call: TRBJ2-7
v_call: TRBV2
d_call: NA
cdr3_nt: TGTGCCAGCAGTGAAGCGTGGGCAGGGCAGTACTTC
cdr3_aa: CASSEAWAGQYF

clone_size: few
j_call: TRBJ1-5
v_call: TRBV4-2
d_call: NA
cdr3_nt: TGTGTCAGCAGCCAAGATCGGGAGCGGATTAGCAATCAGCCCCAGCATTTT
cdr3_aa: CVSSQDRERISNQPQHF

clone_size: few
j_call: TRBJ1-1
v_call: TRBV2
d_call: NA
cdr3_nt: TGTGCCAGCAGTGAGCAAGACAGCGTCCCTGAAGCTTTCTTT
cdr3_aa: CASSEQDSVPEAFF

clone_size: NA
j_call: TRBJ2-7
v_call: TRBV6-1
d_call: TRBD1
cdr3_nt: TGTGCCAGCAGTGAATCCCCAGGACAGGGGGCGTATGAGCAGTACTTC
cdr3_aa: CASSESPGQGAYEQYF

clone_size: NA
j_call: TRBJ1-5
v_call: TRBV2
d_call: NA
cdr3_nt: TGTGCCACTACCGGGGGACCCCGCCAGCCCCAGCATTTT
cdr3_aa: CATTGGPRQPQHF

clone_size: NA
j_call: TRBJ2-2
v_call: TRBV5-1
d_call: NA
cdr3_nt: TGCGCCAGCAGCTTGGTGGGTAGCGAGGCCGGGGAGCTGTTTTTT
cdr3_aa: CASSLVGSEAGELFF

clone_size: NA
j_call: TRBJ2-1
v_call: TRBV5-1
d_call: TRBD1
cdr3_nt: TGCGCCAGCAGCTTTGTATCAGGGGGCGACTACAATGAGCAGTTCTTC
cdr3_aa: CASSFVSGGDYNEQFF

clone_size: NA
j_call: TRBJ2-1
v_call: TRBV5-1
d_call: TRBD2
cdr3_nt: TGCGCCAGCAGCTTGGGGTGGCTAGCGGGAGCACCTGAGCAGTTCTTC
cdr3_aa: CASSLGWLAGAPEQFF

clone_size: NA
j_call: TRBJ2-7
v_call: TRBV28
d_call: NA
cdr3_nt: TGTGCCAGCAGTTTCACGAGCGCGCTTAACTACGAGCAGTACTTC
cdr3_aa: CASSFTSALNYEQYF

clone_size: once
j_call: TRBJ2-2
v_call: TRBV10-1
d_call: TRBD2
cdr3_nt: TGCCCCCGGGGGGGCACCGGGGAGCTGTTTTTT
cdr3_aa: CPRGGTGELFF

clone_size: NA
j_call: TRBJ2-2
v_call: TRBV27
d_call: NA
cdr3_nt: TGTGCCAGCAGTTTAGCGGGGGCCACCGGGGAGCTGTTTTTT
cdr3_aa: CASSLAGATGELFF

clone_size: NA
j_call: TRBJ1-2
v_call: TRBV28
d_call: NA
cdr3_nt: TGTGCCAGCAGTCCTCTACAGACAAACTATGGCTACACCTTC
cdr3_aa: CASSPLQTNYGYTF

clone_size: NA
j_call: TRBJ2-5
v_call: TRBV4-1
d_call: TRBD2
cdr3_nt: TGCGCCAGCAGCCGAGGGACTAGCGGGACGGGGATAGGAGAGACCCAGTACTTC
cdr3_aa: CASSRGTSGTGIGETQYF

clone_size: NA
j_call: TRBJ2-1
v_call: TRBV2
d_call: TRBD2
cdr3_nt: TGTGCCAGCAGCGTACCGGGACTAACCTACAATGAGCAGTTCTTC
cdr3_aa: CASSVPGLTYNEQFF

clone_size: NA
j_call: TRBJ1-5
v_call: TRBV19
d_call: TRBD1
cdr3_nt: TGTGCCAGTATCGGGACAGGGGCAAGGCAGCCCCAGCATTTT
cdr3_aa: CASIGTGARQPQHF

clone_size: few
j_call: TRBJ2-7
v_call: TRBV18
d_call: NA
cdr3_nt: TGTGCCAGCTCGAGCTCCTACGAGCAGTACTTC
cdr3_aa: CASSSSYEQYF

clone_size: NA
j_call: TRBJ1-2
v_call: TRBV19
d_call: NA
cdr3_nt: TGTGCCAGTACTTTACAGGGCGGCTATGGCTACACCTTC
cdr3_aa: CASTLQGGYGYTF

clone_size: NA
j_call: TRBJ1-4
v_call: TRBV5-4
d_call: NA
cdr3_nt: TGTGCCAGCAGCTTGAGCGGGGGGCAATATGAAAAACTGTTTTTT
cdr3_aa: CASSLSGGQYEKLFF

clone_size: NA
j_call: TRBJ1-2
v_call: TRBV6-6
d_call: NA
cdr3_nt: TGTGCCAGCAGTACAGGGATAAGAGGCTACACCTTC
cdr3_aa: CASSTGIRGYTF

clone_size: NA
j_call: TRBJ1-2
v_call: TRBV29-1
d_call: NA
cdr3_nt: TGCAGCGTTGTGGGAGGGTATGGCTACACCTTC
cdr3_aa: CSVVGGYGYTF

clone_size: NA
j_call: TRBJ2-7
v_call: TRBV5-1
d_call: NA
cdr3_nt: TGCGCCAGCAGTCTAGGGGACACAAGAGACGAGCAGTACTTC
cdr3_aa: CASSLGDTRDEQYF

clone_size: NA
j_call: TRBJ2-2
v_call: TRBV6-5
d_call: NA
cdr3_nt: TGTGCCAGCAGCTTACAGGGCCCCCACACCGGGGAGCTGTTTTTT
cdr3_aa: CASSLQGPHTGELFF

clone_size: NA
j_call: TRBJ2-1
v_call: TRBV6-1
d_call: NA
cdr3_nt: TGTGCCAGCAGAGTTGACAGGACCTACAATGAGCAGTTCTTC
cdr3_aa: CASRVDRTYNEQFF

clone_size: NA
j_call: TRBJ2-3
v_call: TRBV2
d_call: NA
cdr3_nt: TGTGCCAGCAGTGAAGGGACTACCAGCACAGATACGCAGTATTTT
cdr3_aa: CASSEGTTSTDTQYF

clone_size: NA
j_call: TRBJ2-7
v_call: TRBV5-1
d_call: NA
cdr3_nt: TGCGCCAGCAGCTTCGACAGCCTTTCCTACGAGCAGTACTTC
cdr3_aa: CASSFDSLSYEQYF

clone_size: many
j_call: TRBJ2-7
v_call: TRBV2
d_call: TRBD2
cdr3_nt: TGTGCCAGCAGTGTAGCGGGAGACGCCTACGAGCAGTACTTC
cdr3_aa: CASSVAGDAYEQYF

clone_size: once
j_call: TRBJ2-5
v_call: TRBV4-3
d_call: TRBD1
cdr3_nt: TGCGCCAGCAGCCAAGGGTTCGGACAGGGCCAAGAGACCCAGTACTTC
cdr3_aa: CASSQGFGQGQETQYF

clone_size: NA
j_call: TRBJ1-2
v_call: TRBV27
d_call: NA
cdr3_nt: TGTGCCAGCAGTTCTCGGGATAACTATGGCTACACCTTC
cdr3_aa: CASSSRDNYGYTF

clone_size: once
j_call: TRBJ2-5
v_call: TRBV6-1
d_call: NA
cdr3_nt: TGTGCCAGCGGGATGGGACAATTGAGGGAGACCCAGTACTTC
cdr3_aa: CASGMGQLRETQYF

clone_size: NA
j_call: TRBJ2-1
v_call: TRBV29-1
d_call: TRBD1
cdr3_nt: TGCAGCGTTGTCAAAGGGACAGGGGAAACGGTTGAGCAGTTCTTC
cdr3_aa: CSVVKGTGETVEQFF

clone_size: NA
j_call: TRBJ2-1
v_call: TRBV7-2
d_call: NA
cdr3_nt: TGTGCCAGCAGCCCCCGTCCCCAGGCAATCTACAATGAGCAGTTCTTC
cdr3_aa: CASSPRPQAIYNEQFF

clone_size: NA
j_call: TRBJ2-5
v_call: TRBV5-1
d_call: TRBD2
cdr3_nt: TGCGCCAGCAGCTTCGACGGGAGGTCCCAAGAGACCCAGTACTTC
cdr3_aa: CASSFDGRSQETQYF

clone_size: NA
j_call: TRBJ1-2
v_call: TRBV7-9
d_call: TRBD1
cdr3_nt: TGTGCCAGCAGCTTACTGTCCGGGACAGAGTATGGCTACACCTTC
cdr3_aa: CASSLLSGTEYGYTF

clone_size: NA
j_call: TRBJ1-3
v_call: TRBV15
d_call: NA
cdr3_nt: TGTGCCACCAGCAGGGACTTCAGCTCTGGAAACACCATATATTTT
cdr3_aa: CATSRDFSSGNTIYF

clone_size: once
j_call: TRBJ2-7
v_call: TRBV5-6
d_call: TRBD1
cdr3_nt: TGTGCCAGCAGCACCCGGACAGGGCCCTACGAGCAGTACTTC
cdr3_aa: CASSTRTGPYEQYF

clone_size: NA
j_call: TRBJ1-5
v_call: TRBV2
d_call: TRBD1
cdr3_nt: TGTGCCAGCAGTGGGGCAGGGGGGAGCAATCAGCCCCAGCATTTT
cdr3_aa: CASSGAGGSNQPQHF

clone_size: NA
j_call: TRBJ2-2
v_call: TRBV25-1
d_call: TRBD1
cdr3_nt: TGTGCCAGCAGTGATGGGGGACAGGGGCCCACCGGGGAGCTGTTTTTT
cdr3_aa: CASSDGGQGPTGELFF